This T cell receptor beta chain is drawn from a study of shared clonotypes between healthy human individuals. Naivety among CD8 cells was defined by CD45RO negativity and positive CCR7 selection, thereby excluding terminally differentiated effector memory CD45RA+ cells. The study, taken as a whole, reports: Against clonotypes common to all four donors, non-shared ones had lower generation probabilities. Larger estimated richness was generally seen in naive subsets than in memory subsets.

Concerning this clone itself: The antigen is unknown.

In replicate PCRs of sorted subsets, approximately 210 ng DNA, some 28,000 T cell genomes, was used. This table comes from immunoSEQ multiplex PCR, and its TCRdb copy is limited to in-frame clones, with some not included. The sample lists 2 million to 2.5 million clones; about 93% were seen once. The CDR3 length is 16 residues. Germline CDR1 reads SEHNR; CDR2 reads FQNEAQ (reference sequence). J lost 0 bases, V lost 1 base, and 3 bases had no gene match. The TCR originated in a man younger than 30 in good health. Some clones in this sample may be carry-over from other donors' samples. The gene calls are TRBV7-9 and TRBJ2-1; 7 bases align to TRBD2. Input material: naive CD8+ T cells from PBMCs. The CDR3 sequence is CASSLEGLDSYNEQFF. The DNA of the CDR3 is TGTGCCAGCAGCTTAGAAGGACTAGACTCCTACAATGAGCAGTTCTTC.